The clone carrying this T cell receptor (beta chain) was seen a single time. At one of its ends the junction is not consistent with the germline gene, which may arise from a read error. These data are taken from a study of shared clonotypes between healthy human individuals. Study-wide background: The study enrolled two women and a few men aged 18 to 49.

Sequencing was at deep level. Some clones are missing from TCRdb's copy, which holds only in-frame ones; the method was immunoSEQ multiplex PCR. The sample includes about 1.1 million clones, around three quarters of them seen just once. Germline CDR1 reads SGHRS; CDR2 reads YFSETQ. CDR3 length: 16 residues. The clonotype comes from a man younger than 35 in good health. Some clones in this sample may be carry-over from other donors' samples. The V and J genes are TRBV5-1 and TRBJ2-3; 9 nucleotides line up with TRBD2. Material: memory CD4+ T cells from PBMCs. As for subset: CD45RA-negative fraction. The CDR3 sequence is CASSKGLATNTGTQYF. Here the CDR3 DNA reads TGCGCCAGCAGCAAAGGACTAGCGACGAACACAGGTACGCAGTATTTT.